This note documents a single T cell receptor beta chain sequence. This clone turned up a few times. It has no known antigen specificity. Per-nucleotide qualities are absent, and no much larger clonotype sits a single base away. V gives up 6 bases and J gives up 0 bases, and the segment between their germline ends measures 9 bases. The CDR3 measures 14 amino acids from cysteine to phenylalanine. The entry retains the CDR3 DNA only, 42 bases that are in frame from base 1. As encoded in the germline V gene (reference sequence), CDR1 is LNHDA while CDR2 is SQIVND. The record originates from a study of blood T cell repertoires in COVID-19 (dated by TCRdb to about 2020). About the investigation overall: Collaborator samples came from the United States, Italy and Spain and covered acute and convalescent phases of COVID-19. The prospective study material was composed of cDNA or gDNA derived from T cells, B-cell-depleted T cells, or PBMCs. Subjects who had been exposed to COVID-19, were actively infected with it, or had recovered from it provided the deeply sampled blood TCRbeta repertoires that made up the dataset. A freely available public database, intended as a resource for researchers studying the immune response to SARS-CoV-2, is where the repertoires were released. Samples came from the ongoing ImmuneRACE study (first 160 participants) plus 1,254 subjects from 6 global collaborators. Nearly every sample came with metadata listing a de-identified subject ID, COVID-19 status, age in years and sex. HLA class I and class II types, where available, came from metadata supplied by the sample provider rather than from assay-based typing.

The immunoSEQ Assay, a bias-controlled multiplex PCR, was used to amplify TCRbeta CDR3 regions from genomic DNA. Turning to the authors' computational methods: The number of nucleated cells in each sample was estimated from the amplification of reference gene primers within the assay. To quantify the absolute abundance of each unique TCRbeta CDR3 rearrangement, sequence reads were collapsed and filtered. For each sample, productive Simpson clonality was calculated as the square root of Simpson's diversity index over productive rearrangements. This immuneACCESS table, as held by TCRdb, lists in-frame sequences with V and J called but not all clones. Of the missing ones, under half trace to an unresolved V gene in checked studies; the others have no known cause. The D gene and trimming were derived from the DNA, and the V and J assignments and clone size from that table. A total of roughly 50,000 clones appear in this sample, 86% of them only once. The ten largest clonotypes hold 25% to 30% of the sample.

The collaborating institutions used their own protocols to collect whole blood in K2EDTA tubes. Collaborator samples were shipped for TCRbeta analysis as frozen whole blood, isolated PBMCs, or DNA extracted from either sample type. Overall results and qualifications from the work: The quantity of clinical and demographic metadata differed by source and by participant and was supplied without curation.

Recombination joined TRBV19 with TRBJ1-5, with the D gene call left open. The sample was peripheral blood. The source is a human donor in a cohort sampled during active COVID-19. CDR3 sequence: CASRGSFSNQPQHF. The DNA sequence is given as TGTGCCAGTAGAGGGAGCTTTAGCAATCAGCCCCAGCATTTT.